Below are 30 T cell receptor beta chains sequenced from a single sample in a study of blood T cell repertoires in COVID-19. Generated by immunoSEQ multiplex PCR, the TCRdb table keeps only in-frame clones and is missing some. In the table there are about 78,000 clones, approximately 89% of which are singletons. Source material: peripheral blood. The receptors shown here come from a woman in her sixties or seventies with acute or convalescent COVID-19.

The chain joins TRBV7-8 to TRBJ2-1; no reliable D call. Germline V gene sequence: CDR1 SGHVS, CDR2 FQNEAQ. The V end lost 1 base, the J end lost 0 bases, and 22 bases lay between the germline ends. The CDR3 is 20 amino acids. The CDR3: CASSLGWRRPRKSSYNEQFF. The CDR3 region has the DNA TGTGCCAGCAGCTTAGGCTGGCGGAGACCCCGAAAAAGCTCCTACAATGAGCAGTTCTTC.

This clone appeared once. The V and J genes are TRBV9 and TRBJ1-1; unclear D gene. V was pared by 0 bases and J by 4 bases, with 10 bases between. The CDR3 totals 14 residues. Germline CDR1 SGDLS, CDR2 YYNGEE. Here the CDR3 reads CASSVGARSTEAFF. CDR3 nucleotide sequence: TGTGCCAGCAGCGTAGGAGCGCGGAGCACTGAAGCTTTCTTT.

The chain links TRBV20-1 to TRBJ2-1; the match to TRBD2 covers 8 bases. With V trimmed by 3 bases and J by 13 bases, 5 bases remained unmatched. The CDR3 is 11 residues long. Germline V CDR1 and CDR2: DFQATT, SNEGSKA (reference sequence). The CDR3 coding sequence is TGCAGTGCTAGTTTGGGACTAGAACAGTTCTTC. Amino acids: CSASLGLEQFF.

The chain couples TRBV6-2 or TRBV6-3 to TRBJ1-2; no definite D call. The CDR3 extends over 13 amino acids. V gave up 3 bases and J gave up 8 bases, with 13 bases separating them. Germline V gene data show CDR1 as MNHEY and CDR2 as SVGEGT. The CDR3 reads CASSYPPTGGYTF. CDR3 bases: TGTGCCAGCAGTTATCCACCAACCGGGGGCTACACCTTC.

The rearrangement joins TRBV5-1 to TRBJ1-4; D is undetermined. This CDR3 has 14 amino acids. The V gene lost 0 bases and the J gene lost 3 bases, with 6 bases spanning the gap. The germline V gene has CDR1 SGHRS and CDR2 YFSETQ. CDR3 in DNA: TGCGCCAGCAGCTTGGGGGCATCTAATGAAAAACTGTTTTTT. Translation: CASSLGASNEKLFF.

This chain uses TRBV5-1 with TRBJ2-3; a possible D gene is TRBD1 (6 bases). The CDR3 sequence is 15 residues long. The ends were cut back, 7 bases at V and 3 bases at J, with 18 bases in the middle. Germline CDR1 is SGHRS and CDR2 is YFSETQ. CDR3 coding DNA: TGCGCCAGCCAAAGCTGGGGCCAGGGGACAGATACGCAGTATTTT. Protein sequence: CASQSWGQGTDTQYF.

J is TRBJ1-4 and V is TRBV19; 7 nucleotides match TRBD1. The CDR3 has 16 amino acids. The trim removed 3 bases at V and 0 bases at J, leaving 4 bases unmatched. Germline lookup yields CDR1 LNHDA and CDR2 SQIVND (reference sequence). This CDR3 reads CASSMGDRSTNEKLFF. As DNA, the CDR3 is TGTGCCAGTAGTATGGGGGACAGATCAACTAATGAAAAACTGTTTTTT.

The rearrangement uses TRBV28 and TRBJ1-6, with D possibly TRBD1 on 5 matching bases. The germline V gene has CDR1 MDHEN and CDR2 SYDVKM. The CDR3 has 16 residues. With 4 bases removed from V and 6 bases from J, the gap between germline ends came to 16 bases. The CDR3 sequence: CASSSGGKGPNSPLHF. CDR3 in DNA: TGTGCCAGCAGTTCCGGGGGGAAAGGGCCTAATTCACCCCTCCACTTT.

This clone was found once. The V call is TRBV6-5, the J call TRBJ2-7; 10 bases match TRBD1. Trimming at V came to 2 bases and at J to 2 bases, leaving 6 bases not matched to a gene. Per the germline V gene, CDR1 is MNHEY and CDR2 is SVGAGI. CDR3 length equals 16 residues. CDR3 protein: CASSYDGQGGTYEQYF. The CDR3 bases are TGTGCCAGCAGTTACGACGGACAGGGGGGGACCTACGAGCAGTACTTC.

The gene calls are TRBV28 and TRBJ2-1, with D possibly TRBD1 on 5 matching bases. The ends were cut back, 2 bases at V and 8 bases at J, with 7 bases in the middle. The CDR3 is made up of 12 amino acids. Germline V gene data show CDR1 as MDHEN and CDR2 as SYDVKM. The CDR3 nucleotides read TGTGCCAGCAGTTTAAGGGGCGATGAGCAGTTCTTC. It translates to CASSLRGDEQFF.

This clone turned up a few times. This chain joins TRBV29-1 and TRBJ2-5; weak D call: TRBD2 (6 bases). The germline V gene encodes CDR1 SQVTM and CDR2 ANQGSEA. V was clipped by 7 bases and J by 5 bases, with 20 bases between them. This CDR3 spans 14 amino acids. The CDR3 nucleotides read TGCAGCGCTGGTGGGGGGAGTGGATGGGAGACCCAGTACTTC. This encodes CSAGGGSGWETQYF.

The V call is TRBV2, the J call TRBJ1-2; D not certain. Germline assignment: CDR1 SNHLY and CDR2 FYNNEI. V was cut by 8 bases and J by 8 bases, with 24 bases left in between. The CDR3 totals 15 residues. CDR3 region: CASRMPEGGRGGYTF. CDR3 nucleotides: TGTGCCAGCCGGATGCCCGAGGGAGGGAGAGGAGGCTACACCTTC.

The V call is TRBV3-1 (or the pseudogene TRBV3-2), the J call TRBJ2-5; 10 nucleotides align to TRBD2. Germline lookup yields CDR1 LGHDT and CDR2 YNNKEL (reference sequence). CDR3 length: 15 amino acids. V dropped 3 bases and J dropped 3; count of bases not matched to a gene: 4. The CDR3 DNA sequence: TGTGCCAGCAGCCACGGGCTAGCGGGGGAAGAGACCCAGTACTTC. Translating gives CASSHGLAGEETQYF.

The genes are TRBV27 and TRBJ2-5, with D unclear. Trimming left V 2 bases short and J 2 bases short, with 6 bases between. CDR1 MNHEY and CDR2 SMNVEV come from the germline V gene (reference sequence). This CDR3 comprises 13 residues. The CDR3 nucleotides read TGTGCCAGCAGTTTAGTTCAGCAAGAGACCCAGTACTTC. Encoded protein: CASSLVQQETQYF.

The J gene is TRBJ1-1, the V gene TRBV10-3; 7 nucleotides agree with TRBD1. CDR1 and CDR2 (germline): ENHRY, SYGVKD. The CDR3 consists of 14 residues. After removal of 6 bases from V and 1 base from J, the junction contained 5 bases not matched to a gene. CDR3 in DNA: TGTGCCATCAGCGAAGACAGGGCGAACACTGAAGCTTTCTTT. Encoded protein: CAISEDRANTEAFF.

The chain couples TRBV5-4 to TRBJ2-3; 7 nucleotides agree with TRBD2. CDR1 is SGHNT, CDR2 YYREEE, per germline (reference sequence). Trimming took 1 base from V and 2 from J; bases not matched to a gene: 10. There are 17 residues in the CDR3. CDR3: CASSLPPAGTNTDTQYF. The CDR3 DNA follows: TGTGCCAGCAGCTTGCCGCCAGCGGGGACGAACACAGATACGCAGTATTTT.

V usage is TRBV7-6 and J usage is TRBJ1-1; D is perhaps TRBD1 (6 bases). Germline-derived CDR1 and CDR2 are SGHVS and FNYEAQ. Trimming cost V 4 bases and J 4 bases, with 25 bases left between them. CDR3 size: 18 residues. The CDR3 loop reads CASSSEVDRLRGSTEAFF. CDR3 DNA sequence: TGTGCCAGCAGCTCCGAGGTCGACAGGCTTCGTGGGAGCACTGAAGCTTTCTTT.

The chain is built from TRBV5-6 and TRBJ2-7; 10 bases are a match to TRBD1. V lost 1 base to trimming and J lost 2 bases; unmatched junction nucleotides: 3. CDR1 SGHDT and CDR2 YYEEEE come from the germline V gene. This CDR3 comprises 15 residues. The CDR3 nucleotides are TGTGCCAGCAGCTTGCCCGGACAGGGGGCCTACGAGCAGTACTTC. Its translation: CASSLPGQGAYEQYF.

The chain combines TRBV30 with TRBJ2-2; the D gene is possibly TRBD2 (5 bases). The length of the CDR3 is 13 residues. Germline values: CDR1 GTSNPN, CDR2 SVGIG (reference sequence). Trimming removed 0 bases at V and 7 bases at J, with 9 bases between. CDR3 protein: CAWSVHSGGELFF. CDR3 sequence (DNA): TGTGCCTGGAGTGTACACAGCGGCGGGGAGCTGTTTTTT.

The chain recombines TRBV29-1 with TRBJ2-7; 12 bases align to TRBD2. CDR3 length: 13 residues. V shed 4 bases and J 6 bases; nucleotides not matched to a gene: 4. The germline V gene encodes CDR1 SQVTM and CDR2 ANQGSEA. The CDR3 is CSVASGRAGEQYF. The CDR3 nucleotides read TGCAGCGTTGCTAGCGGGAGGGCCGGCGAGCAGTACTTC.

The CDR3 sequence is CASTTGETEAFF. The CDR3 coding sequence is TGTGCCAGCACAACAGGGGAGACTGAAGCTTTCTTT. This rearrangement joins TRBV12-3 or TRBV12-4 to TRBJ1-1, with 7 nucleotides matching TRBD1. This CDR3 is built from 12 residues. V lost 7 bases, J lost 5 bases, and 4 bases stayed unmatched.

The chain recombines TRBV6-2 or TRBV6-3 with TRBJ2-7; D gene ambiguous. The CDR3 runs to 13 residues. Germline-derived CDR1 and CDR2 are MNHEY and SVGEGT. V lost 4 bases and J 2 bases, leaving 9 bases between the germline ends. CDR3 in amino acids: CASSSGPPYEQYF. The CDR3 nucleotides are TGTGCCAGCAGTTCCGGTCCTCCCTACGAGCAGTACTTC.

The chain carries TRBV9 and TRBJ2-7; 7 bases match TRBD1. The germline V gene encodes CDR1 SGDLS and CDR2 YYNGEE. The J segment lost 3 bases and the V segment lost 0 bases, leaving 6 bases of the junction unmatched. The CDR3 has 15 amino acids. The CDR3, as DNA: TGTGCCAGCAGCGTAGAGGCAGGGGGTCACTACGAGCAGTACTTC. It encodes CASSVEAGGHYEQYF.

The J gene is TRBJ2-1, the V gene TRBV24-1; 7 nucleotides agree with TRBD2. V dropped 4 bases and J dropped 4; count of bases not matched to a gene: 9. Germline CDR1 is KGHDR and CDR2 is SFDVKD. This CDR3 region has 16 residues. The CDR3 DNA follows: TGTGCCACCAGTGAGGGGCGACTAGCACCATACAATGAGCAGTTCTTC. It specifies CATSEGRLAPYNEQFF.

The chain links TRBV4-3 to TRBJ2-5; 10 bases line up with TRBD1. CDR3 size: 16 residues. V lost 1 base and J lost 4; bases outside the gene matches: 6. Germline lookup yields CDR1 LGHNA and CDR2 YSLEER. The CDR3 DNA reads TGCGCCAGCAGCCAAGGCCTCCGGGACAGGGGAGAGACCCAGTACTTC. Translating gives CASSQGLRDRGETQYF.

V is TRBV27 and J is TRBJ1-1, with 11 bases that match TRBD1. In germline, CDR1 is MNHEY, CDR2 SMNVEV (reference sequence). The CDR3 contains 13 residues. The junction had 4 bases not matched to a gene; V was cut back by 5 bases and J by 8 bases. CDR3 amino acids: CASSTRTGGEAFF. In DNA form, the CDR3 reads TGTGCCAGCAGTACCCGGACAGGGGGCGAAGCTTTCTTT.

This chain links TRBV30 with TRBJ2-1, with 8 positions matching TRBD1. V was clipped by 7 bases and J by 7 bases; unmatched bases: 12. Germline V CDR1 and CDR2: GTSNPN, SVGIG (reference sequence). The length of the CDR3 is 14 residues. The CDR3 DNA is TGTGCCTCCACCGGGACAGGTAGTTTAAATGAGCAGTTCTTC. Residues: CASTGTGSLNEQFF.

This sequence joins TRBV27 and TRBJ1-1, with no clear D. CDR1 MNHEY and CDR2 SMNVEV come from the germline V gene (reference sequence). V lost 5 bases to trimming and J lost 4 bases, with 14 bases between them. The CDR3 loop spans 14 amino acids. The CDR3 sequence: CASSTHSPGTEAFF. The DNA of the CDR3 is TGTGCCAGCAGTACCCACTCCCCCGGCACTGAAGCTTTCTTT.

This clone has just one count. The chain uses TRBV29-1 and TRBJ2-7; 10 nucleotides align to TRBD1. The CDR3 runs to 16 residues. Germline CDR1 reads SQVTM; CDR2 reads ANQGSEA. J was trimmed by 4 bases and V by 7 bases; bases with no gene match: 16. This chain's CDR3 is CSALPTKGTGDYEQYF. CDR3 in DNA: TGCAGCGCCCTTCCAACTAAAGGGACAGGGGATTACGAGCAGTACTTC.

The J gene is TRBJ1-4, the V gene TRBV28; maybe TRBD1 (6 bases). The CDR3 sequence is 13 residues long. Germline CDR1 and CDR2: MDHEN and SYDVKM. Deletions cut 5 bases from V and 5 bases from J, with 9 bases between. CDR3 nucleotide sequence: TGTGCCAGCAGTCCAACAGGGAATGAAAAACTGTTTTTT. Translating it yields CASSPTGNEKLFF.